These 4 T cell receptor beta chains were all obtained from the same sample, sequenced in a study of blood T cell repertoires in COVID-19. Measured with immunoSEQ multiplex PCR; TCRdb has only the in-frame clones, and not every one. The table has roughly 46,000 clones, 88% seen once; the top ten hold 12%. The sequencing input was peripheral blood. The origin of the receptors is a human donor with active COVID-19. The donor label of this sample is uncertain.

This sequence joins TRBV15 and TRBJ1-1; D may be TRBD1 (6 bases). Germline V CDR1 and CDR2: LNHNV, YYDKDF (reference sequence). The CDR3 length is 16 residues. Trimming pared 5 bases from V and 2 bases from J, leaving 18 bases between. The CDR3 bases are TGTGCCACCAGCGGACTGCGGACAGAAGATAACACTGAAGCTTTCTTT. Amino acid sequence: CATSGLRTEDNTEAFF.

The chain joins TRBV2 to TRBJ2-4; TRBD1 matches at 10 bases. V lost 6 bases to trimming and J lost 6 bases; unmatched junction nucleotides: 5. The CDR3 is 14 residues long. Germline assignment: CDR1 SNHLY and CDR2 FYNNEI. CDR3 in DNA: TGTGCCAGCAGCGCCGGACAGGGGGGAAACATTCAGTACTTC. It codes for CASSAGQGGNIQYF.

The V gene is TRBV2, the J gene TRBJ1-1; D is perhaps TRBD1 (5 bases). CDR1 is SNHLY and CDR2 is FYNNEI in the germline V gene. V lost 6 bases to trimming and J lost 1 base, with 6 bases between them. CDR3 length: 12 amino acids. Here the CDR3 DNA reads TGTGCCAGCAGGGGGCAGAACACTGAAGCTTTCTTT. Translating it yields CASRGQNTEAFF.

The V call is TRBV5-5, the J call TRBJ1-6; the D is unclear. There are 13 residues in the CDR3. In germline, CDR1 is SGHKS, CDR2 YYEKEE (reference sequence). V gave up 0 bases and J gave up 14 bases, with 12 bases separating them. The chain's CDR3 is CASSLVAPGALHF. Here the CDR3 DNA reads TGTGCCAGCAGCTTGGTAGCCCCCGGGGCCCTCCACTTT. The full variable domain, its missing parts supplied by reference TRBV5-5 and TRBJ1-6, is DAGVTQSPTHLIKTRGQQVTLRCSPISGHKSVSWYQQVLGQGPQFIFQYYEKEERGRGNFPDRFSARQFPNYSSELNVNALLLGDSALYLCASSLVAPGALHFGNGTRLTVT.